This record covers a single T cell receptor (beta chain). No antigen is known for it. This sample was taken from a study of a mutant IDH1 vaccine in newly diagnosed glioma. For the study at large: The patients received vaccinations eight times, in weeks 1, 3, 5, 7, 11, 15, 19 and 23. Mean patient age was around 40 years; 62.5% were male and 37.5% female.

There are 13 residues in the CDR3. Looked up from germline, CDR1 is MNHEY and CDR2 is SVGAGI. Trimming took off 7 bases at V and 6 bases at J, with 15 bases between the two ends. The repertoire was sequenced with immunoSEQ multiplex PCR; TCRdb's copy has only in-frame clones and lacks some. The sample yields over 50,000 clones, over 75% seen once. Time point defined: week 23, last vaccination. What each vaccine dose contained was 300 ug of mutant IDH1 20-mer peptide, accompanied by topical imiquimod. The chain combines TRBV6-5 with TRBJ1-1, with D tentatively TRBD1 (5 bases). Sequenced here: PBMCs, sampled from a glioma patient whose treatment included an IDH1 peptide vaccine. The clonotype originates from a young man with glioma. Written as DNA, the CDR3 is TGTGCCAGCAACGCTTGGGGGGGAGCTGAAGCTTTCTTT. It codes for CASNAWGGAEAFF.